The T cell receptor (beta chain) under discussion was sequenced for a study of T cell changes during pregnancy in multiple sclerosis. There are 13 residues in the CDR3. V was pared by 1 base and J by 5 bases, with 8 bases between. CDR1 and CDR2 from the germline V gene are SNHLY and FYNNEI. Profiling relied on immunoSEQ multiplex PCR, and the TCRdb table lists in-frame clones only, not all of them. This sample carries roughly 84,000 clones, around 93% of them seen once, and the ten largest clones take around 1.4%. The sample holds a few counts of this clone. Sequenced here: peripheral blood, sampled in the third trimester of pregnancy. This sequence joins TRBV2 and TRBJ2-5; D is unresolved. This sequence was found in a female donor in good health, enrolled as a control in a pregnancy study. This CDR3 reads CASSEDSSETQYF. CDR3 bases: TGTGCCAGCAGTGAAGACTCATCGGAGACCCAGTACTTC. Using reference TRBV2 and TRBJ2-5 for the parts outside the CDR3, the full variable domain is EPEVTQTPSHQVTQMGQEVILRCVPISNHLYFYWYRQILGQKVEFLVSFYNNEISEKSEIFDDQFSVERPDGSNFTLKIRSTKLEDSAMYFCASSEDSSETQYFGPGTRLLVL.